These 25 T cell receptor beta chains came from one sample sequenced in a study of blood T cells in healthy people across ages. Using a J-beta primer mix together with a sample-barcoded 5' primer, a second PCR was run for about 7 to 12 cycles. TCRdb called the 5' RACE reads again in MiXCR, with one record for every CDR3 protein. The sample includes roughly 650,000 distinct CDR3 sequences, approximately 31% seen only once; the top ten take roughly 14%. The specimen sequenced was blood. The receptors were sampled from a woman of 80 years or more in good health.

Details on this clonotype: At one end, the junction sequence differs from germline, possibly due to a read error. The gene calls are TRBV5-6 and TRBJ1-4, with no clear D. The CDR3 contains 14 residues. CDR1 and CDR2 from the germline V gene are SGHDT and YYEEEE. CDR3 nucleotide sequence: TGTGCCAGCAGCTTGGACAGTTTTAATGAAAAACGGTTTTTT. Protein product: CASSLDSFNEKRFF.

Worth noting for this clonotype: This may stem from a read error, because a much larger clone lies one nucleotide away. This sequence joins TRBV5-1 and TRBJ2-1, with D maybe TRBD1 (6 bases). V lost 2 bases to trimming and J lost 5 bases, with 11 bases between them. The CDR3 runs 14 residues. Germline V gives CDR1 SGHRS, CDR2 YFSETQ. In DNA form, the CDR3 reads TGCGCCAGCAGCTTCGCCAAGGGGGACAATGAGCAGTTCTTC. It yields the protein CASSFAKGDNEQFF.

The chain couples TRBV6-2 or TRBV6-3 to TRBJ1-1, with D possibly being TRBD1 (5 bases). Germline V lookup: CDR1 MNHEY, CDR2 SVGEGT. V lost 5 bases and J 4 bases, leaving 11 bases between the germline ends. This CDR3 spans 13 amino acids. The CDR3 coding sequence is TGTGCCAGCAGTAGGGGCTTGGGCACTGAAGCTTTCTTT. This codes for CASSRGLGTEAFF.

As DNA, the CDR3 is TGTGCCAGCTCACCATGGAGAGCTAATCAGCCCCAGCATTTT. Amino acid sequence: CASSPWRANQPQHF. J is TRBJ1-5 and V is TRBV18, with D uncertain. Trimming shortened V by 2 bases and J by 4 bases, and 9 bases separated the two germline ends. The CDR3 contains 14 residues. Per germline, CDR1 KGHSH and CDR2 LQKENI.

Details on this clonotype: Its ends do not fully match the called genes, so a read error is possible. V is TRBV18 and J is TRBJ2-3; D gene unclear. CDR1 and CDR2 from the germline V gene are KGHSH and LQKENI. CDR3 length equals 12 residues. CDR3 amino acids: CASPPAADTQYF. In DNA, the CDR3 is TGTGCCAGCCCACCGGCGGCAGATACGCAGTATTTT.

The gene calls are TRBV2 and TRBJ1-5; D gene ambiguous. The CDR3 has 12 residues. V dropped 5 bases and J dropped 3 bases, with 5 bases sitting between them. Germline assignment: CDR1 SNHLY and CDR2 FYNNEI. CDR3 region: CASSHNNQPQHF. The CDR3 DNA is TGTGCCAGCAGTCATAACAATCAGCCCCAGCATTTT.

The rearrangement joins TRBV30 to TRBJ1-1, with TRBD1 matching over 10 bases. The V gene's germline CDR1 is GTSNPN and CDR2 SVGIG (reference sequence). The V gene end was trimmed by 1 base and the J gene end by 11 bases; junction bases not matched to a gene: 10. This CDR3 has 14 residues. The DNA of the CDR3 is TGTGCCTGGAGTGGCGGGACAGGGGCCGTATGGGCTTTCTTT. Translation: CAWSGGTGAVWAFF. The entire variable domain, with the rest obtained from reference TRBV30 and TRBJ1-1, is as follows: SQTIHQWPATLVQPVGSPLSLECTVEGTSNPNLYWYRQAAGRGLQLLFYSVGIGQISSEVPQNLSASRPQDRQFILSSKKLLLSDSGFYLCAWSGGTGAVWAFFGQGTRLTVV.

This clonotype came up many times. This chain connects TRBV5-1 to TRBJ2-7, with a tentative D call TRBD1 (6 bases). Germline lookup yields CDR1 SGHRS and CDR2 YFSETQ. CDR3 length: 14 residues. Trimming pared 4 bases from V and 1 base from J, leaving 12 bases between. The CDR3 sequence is CASSPRDISYEQYF. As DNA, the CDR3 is TGCGCCAGCAGCCCAAGGGACATTTCCTACGAGCAGTACTTC.

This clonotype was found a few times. DNA of the CDR3: TGCGCCAGCACCGGGACTACCTTCAAATACCAAGAGACCCAGTACTTC. Amino acids: CASTGTTFKYQETQYF. The chain links TRBV10-1 to TRBJ2-5; 7 bases are a match to TRBD2. The CDR3 has 16 residues. Germline assignment: CDR1 WNHNN and CDR2 SYGVQD (reference sequence). Trimming at V came to 7 bases and at J to 0 bases, leaving 11 bases not matched to a gene.

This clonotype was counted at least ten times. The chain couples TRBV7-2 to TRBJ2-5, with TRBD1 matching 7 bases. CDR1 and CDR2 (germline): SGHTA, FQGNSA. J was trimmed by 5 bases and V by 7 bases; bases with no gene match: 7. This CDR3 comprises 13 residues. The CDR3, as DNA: TGTGCCAGCATTTCGAAAGGGGGCGAGACCCAGTACTTC. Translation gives CASISKGGETQYF.

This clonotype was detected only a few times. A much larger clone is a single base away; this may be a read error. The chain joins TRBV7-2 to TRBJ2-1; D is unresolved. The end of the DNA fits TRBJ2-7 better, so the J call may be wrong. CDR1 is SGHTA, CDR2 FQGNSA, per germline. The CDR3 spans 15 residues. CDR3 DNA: TGTGCCAGCAGCTTAGAGGTGGGGTCAAACAATGAGCAGTACTTC. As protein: CASSLEVGSNNEQYF.

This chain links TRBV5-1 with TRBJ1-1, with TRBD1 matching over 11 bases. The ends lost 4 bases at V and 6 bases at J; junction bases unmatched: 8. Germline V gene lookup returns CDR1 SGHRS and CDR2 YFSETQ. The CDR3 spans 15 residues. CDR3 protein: CASSTGTGGSAEAFF. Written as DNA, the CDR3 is TGCGCCAGCAGCACAGGGACAGGGGGAAGCGCTGAAGCTTTCTTT.

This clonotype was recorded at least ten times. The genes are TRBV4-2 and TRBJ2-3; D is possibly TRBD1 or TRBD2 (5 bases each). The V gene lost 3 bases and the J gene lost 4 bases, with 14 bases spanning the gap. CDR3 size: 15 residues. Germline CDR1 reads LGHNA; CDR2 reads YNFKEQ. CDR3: CASSQRDVWPDTQYF. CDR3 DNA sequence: TGTGCCAGCAGCCAGAGGGACGTTTGGCCAGATACGCAGTATTTT.

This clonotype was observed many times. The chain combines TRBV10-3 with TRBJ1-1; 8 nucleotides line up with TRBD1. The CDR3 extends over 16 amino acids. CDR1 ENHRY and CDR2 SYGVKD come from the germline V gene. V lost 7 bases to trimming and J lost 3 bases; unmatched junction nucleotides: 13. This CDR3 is CAITSGAGGLDTEAFF. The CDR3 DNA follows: TGTGCCATCACCTCTGGGGCAGGGGGCTTGGACACTGAAGCTTTCTTT.

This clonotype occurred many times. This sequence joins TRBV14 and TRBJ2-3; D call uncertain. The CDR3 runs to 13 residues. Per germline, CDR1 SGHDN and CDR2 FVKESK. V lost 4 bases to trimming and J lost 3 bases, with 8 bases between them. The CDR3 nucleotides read TGTGCCAGCAGCCCGTCCCTGACAGATACGCAGTATTTT. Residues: CASSPSLTDTQYF. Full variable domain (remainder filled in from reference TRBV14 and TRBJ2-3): EAGVTQFPSHSVIEKGQTVTLRCDPISGHDNLYWYRRVMGKEIKFLLHFVKESKQDESGMPNNRFLAERTGGTYSTLKVQPAELEDSGVYFCASSPSLTDTQYFGPGTRLTVL.

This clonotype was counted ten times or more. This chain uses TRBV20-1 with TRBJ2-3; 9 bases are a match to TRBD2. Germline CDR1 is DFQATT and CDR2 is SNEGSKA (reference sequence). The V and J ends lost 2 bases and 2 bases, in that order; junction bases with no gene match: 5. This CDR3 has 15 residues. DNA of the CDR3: TGCAGTGCTAGACTCTCTAGCGGGGTCACAGATACGCAGTATTTT. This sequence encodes CSARLSSGVTDTQYF.

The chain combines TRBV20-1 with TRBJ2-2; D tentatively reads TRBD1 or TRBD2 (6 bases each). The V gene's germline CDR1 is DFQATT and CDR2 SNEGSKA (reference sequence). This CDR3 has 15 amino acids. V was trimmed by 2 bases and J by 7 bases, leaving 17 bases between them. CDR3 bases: TGCAGTGCTAGACGGGGGCAGGTGGCAGTCGGGGAGCTGTTTTTT. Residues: CSARRGQVAVGELFF.

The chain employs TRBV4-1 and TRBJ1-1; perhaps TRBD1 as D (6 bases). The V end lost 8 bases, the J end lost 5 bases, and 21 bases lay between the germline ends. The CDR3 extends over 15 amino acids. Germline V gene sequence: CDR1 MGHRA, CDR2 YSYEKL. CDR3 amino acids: CASQGGRGAGTEAFF. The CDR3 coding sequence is TGCGCCAGCCAAGGTGGGAGGGGGGCAGGGACTGAAGCTTTCTTT.

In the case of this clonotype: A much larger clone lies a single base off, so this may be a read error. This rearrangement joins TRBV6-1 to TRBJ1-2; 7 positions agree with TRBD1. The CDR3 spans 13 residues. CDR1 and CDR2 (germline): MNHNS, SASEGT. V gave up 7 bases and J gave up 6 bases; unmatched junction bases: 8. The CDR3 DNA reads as TGTGCCAGCACCCTGGACAGGACGCATGGCTACACCTTC. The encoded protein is CASTLDRTHGYTF.

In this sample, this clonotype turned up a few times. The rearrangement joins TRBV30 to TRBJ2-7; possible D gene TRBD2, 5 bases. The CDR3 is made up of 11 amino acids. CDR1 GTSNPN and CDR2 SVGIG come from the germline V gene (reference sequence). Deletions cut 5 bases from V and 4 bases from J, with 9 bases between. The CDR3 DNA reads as TGTGCCTGGCAACGGGGTTACGAGCAGTACTTC. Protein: CAWQRGYEQYF.

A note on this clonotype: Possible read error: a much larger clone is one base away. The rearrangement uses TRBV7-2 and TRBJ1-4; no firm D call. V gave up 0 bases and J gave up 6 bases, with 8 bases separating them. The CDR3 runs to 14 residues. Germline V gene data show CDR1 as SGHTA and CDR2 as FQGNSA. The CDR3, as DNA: TGTGCCAGCAGCTTAGCGGTAGCCTATGAAAAACTGTTTTTT. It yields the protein CASSLAVAYEKLFF.

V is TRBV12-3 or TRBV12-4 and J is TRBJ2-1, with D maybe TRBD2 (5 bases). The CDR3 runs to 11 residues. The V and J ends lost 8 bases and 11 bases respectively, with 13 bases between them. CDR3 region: CASGSLGKQFF. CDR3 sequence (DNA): TGTGCCAGCGGGTCCCTCGGGAAGCAGTTCTTC.

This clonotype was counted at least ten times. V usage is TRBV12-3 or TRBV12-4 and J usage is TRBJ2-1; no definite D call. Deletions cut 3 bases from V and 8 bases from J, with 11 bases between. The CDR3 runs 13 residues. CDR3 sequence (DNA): TGTGCCAGCAGTTTGGGCGGCCCCGATGAGCAGTTCTTC. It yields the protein CASSLGGPDEQFF.

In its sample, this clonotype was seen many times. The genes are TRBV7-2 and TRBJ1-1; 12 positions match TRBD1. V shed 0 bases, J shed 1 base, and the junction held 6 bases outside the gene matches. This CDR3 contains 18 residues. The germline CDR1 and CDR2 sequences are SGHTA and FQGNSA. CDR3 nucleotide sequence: TGTGCCAGCAGCTTAGCCAGGGGACAGGGGGCGAGGAACACTGAAGCTTTCTTT. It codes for CASSLARGQGARNTEAFF.

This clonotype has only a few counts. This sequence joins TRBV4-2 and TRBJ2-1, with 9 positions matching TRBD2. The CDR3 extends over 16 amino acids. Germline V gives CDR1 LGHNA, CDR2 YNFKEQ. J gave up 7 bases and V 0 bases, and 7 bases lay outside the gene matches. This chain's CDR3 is CASSQEARGGQNEQFF. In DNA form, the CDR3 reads TGTGCCAGCAGCCAAGAGGCGCGGGGGGGCCAGAATGAGCAGTTCTTC.